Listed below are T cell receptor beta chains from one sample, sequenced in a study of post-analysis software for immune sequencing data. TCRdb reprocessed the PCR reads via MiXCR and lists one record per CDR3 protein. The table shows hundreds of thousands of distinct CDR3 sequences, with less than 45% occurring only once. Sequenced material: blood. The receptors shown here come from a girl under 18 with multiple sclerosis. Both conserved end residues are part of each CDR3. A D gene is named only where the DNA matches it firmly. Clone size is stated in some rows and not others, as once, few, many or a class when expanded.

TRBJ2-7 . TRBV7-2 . CASSRSFRLHEQYF TGTGCCAGCAGCCGGAGCTTTAGGCTCCACGAGCAGTACTTC
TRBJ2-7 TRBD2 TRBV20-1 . CSATISGKGEQYF TGCAGTGCTACCATTAGCGGGAAGGGCGAGCAGTACTTC
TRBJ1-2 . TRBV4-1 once CASSQAIFNEEKDGYTF TGCGCCAGCAGCCAAGCTATCTTTAACGAGGAAAAGGATGGCTACACCTTC
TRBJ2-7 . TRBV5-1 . CASSLSPGRASSYEQYF TGCGCCAGCAGCTTGTCTCCGGGCAGGGCAAGCTCCTACGAGCAGTACTTC
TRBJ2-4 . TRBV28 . CASSFGFETGPQYF TGTGCCAGCAGTTTCGGGTTTGAAACGGGACCGCAGTACTTC
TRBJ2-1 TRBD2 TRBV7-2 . CASSLVVGGSPRDEQFF TGTGCCAGCAGCTTAGTGGTTGGCGGGAGCCCCAGGGATGAGCAGTTCTTC
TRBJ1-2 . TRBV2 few CASSEGVAFRVNYGYTF TGTGCCAGCAGTGAAGGTGTAGCCTTTCGGGTTAACTATGGCTACACCTTC
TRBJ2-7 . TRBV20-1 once CSARADSHYEQYF TGCAGTGCTAGAGCGGACAGCCACTACGAGCAGTACTTC
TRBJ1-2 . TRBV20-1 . CSVDSRDSNYGYTF TGCAGTGTTGATTCCAGAGACTCTAACTATGGCTACACCTTC
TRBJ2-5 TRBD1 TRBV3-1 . CASSHPGQGRIPTREQYF TGTGCCAGCAGCCATCCAGGACAGGGCAGAATTCCTACGAGGGAGCAGTACTTC
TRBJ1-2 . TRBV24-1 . CATSDLNGQGYTF TGTGCCACCAGTGATTTGAACGGGCAGGGCTACACCTTC
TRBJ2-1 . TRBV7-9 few CASSLARGDYNEQFF TGTGCCAGCAGCTTAGCGCGCGGGGACTACAATGAGCAGTTCTTC
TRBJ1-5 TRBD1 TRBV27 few CASSPLRGQGSNQPQHF TGTGCCAGCAGTCCACTCAGAGGACAGGGCAGCAATCAGCCCCAGCATTTT
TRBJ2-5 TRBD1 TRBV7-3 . CASSLQGAWETQYF TGTGCCAGCAGCTTACAGGGGGCTTGGGAGACCCAGTACTTC
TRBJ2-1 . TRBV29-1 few CSVDQVFYNEQFF TGCAGCGTTGATCAGGTCTTCTACAATGAGCAGTTCTTC
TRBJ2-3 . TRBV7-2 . CVSSLGPTDTQYF TGTGTCAGCAGCTTAGGGCCCACAGATACGCAGTATTTT
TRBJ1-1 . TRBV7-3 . CASSPAGPPNTEAFF TGTGCCAGCAGCCCCGCGGGACCCCCGAACACTGAAGCTTTCTTT
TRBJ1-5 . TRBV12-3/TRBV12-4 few CASSFRRAEDQPQHF TGTGCCAGCAGTTTCCGTCGGGCAGAAGATCAGCCCCAGCATTTT
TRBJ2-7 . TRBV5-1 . CASSPWADPDTYEQYF TGCGCCAGCAGCCCTTGGGCCGATCCAGACACCTACGAGCAGTACTTC
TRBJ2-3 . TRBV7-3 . CASSIQWGTDTQYF TGTGCCAGCAGCATCCAATGGGGCACAGATACGCAGTATTTT
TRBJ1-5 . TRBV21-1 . CASSPKGQGGDQPQHF TGTGCCAGCAGCCCGAAAGGACAGGGAGGAGATCAGCCCCAGCATTTT
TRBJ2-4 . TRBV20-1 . CSARVEGGKNIQYF TGCAGTGCTAGAGTCGAGGGGGGCAAAAACATTCAGTACTTC
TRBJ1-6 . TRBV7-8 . CASSFRDYNSPLHF TGTGCCAGCAGCTTCCGGGACTATAATTCACCCCTCCACTTT
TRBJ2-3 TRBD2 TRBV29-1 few CSVDLRGLAGGGSTDTQYF TGCAGCGTTGACTTGAGAGGCCTAGCGGGAGGCGGAAGCACAGATACGCAGTATTTT
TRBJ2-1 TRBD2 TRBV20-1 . CSARGLAGGPRYNEQFF TGCAGTGCTAGAGGACTAGCGGGAGGGCCGCGGTACAATGAGCAGTTCTTC
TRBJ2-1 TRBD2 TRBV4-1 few CASSQPTSGPNNEQFF TGCGCCAGCAGCCAACCCACTAGCGGGCCTAACAATGAGCAGTTCTTC
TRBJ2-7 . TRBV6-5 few CASSYDPTFSYEQYF TGTGCCAGCAGTTACGACCCCACGTTCTCCTACGAGCAGTACTTC
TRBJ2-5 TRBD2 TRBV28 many CASSQRTSGRIGTETQYF TGTGCCAGCAGTCAAAGGACTAGCGGGAGGATCGGGACGGAGACCCAGTACTTC
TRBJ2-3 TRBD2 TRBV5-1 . CASSLAKTSDTDTQYF TGCGCCAGCAGCTTGGCCAAGACTAGCGACACAGATACGCAGTATTTT
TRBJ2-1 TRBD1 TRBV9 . CASSVRTGDNEQFF TGTGCCAGCAGCGTCCGGACAGGGGACAATGAGCAGTTCTTC
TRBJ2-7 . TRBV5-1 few CASSLEGREQYF TGCGCCAGCAGCTTGGAAGGGCGCGAGCAGTACTTC
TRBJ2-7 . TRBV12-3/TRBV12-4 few CASSPGPSLARQYF TGTGCCAGCAGCCCCGGACCCTCCCTAGCGCGGCAGTACTTC
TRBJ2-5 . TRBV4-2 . CASSQITGVGETQYF TGTGCCAGCAGCCAAATAACGGGAGTAGGAGAGACCCAGTACTTC
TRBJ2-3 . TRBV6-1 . CASSAGNWDTQYF TGTGCCAGCAGCGCGGGTAACTGGGATACGCAGTATTTT
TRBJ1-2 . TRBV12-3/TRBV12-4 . CASSFTDYGYTF TGTGCCAGCAGTTTTACGGACTATGGCTACACCTTC
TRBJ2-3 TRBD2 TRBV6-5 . CASSYTRTSGTSTDTQYF TGTGCCAGCAGTTACACCCGGACTAGCGGTACTAGCACAGATACGCAGTATTTT
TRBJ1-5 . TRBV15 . CATSREMTGQPQHF TGTGCCACCAGCAGAGAAATGACAGGCCAGCCCCAGCATTTT
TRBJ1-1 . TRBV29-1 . CSVDQNTEAFF TGCAGCGTTGATCAGAACACTGAAGCTTTCTTT
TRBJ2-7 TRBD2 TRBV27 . CASRLLAGGSIYEQYF TGTGCCAGCAGATTATTAGCGGGAGGATCCATCTACGAGCAGTACTTC
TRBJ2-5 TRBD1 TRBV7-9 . CASSLDPDRGQETQYF TGTGCCAGCAGCTTAGATCCCGACAGGGGGCAGGAGACCCAGTACTTC
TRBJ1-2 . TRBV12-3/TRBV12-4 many CASSSTGLWGYTF TGTGCCAGCAGTTCAACAGGGTTATGGGGCTACACCTTC
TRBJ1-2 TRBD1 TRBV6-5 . CASRSWDRAHYGYTF TGTGCCAGCAGGAGTTGGGACAGGGCGCACTATGGCTACACCTTC
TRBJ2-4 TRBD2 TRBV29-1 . CSARAGVKNIQYF TGCAGCGCCCGCGCGGGGGTCAAAAACATTCAGTACTTC
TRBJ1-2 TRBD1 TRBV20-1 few CSAQGPGQANYGYTF TGCAGTGCCCAAGGTCCAGGACAGGCTAACTATGGCTACACCTTC
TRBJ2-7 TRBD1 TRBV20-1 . CRAIYRGTYEQYF TGCAGAGCAATCTACAGGGGTACCTACGAGCAGTACTTC
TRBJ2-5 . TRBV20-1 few CSARVYRGEGEETQYF TGCAGTGCTAGAGTATATAGGGGAGAGGGGGAAGAGACCCAGTACTTC
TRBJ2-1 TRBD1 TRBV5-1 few CASSPGDRASYNEQFF TGCGCCAGCAGCCCGGGGGACAGGGCCTCCTACAATGAGCAGTTCTTC
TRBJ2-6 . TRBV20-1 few CSARFPTGLSGANVLTF TGCAGTGCTAGATTTCCGACAGGACTCTCTGGGGCCAACGTCCTGACTTTC
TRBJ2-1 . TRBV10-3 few CAISESNREQFF TGTGCCATCAGTGAGTCTAACAGAGAGCAGTTCTTC
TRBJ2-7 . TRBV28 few CASSDITPIDYEQYF TGTGCCAGCAGTGATATTACCCCGATCGATTACGAGCAGTACTTC
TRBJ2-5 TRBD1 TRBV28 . CASSLRGTAQETQYF TGTGCCAGCAGTTTACGAGGGACAGCACAAGAGACCCAGTACTTC
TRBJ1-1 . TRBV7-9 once CASSLALGAVTEAFF TGTGCCAGCAGCTTAGCGCTCGGGGCAGTCACTGAAGCTTTCTTT